The 5 T cell receptor beta chains in this list originate from one sample, sequenced in a study of blood T cell repertoires in COVID-19. TCRdb keeps only in-frame clones here, not all; method: immunoSEQ multiplex PCR. The sample consists of roughly 100,000 clones, 80% to 90% of them appearing once. The sequencing sample was made of peripheral blood. These receptors were obtained from a man older than 75 with acute or convalescent COVID-19.

The V and J genes are TRBV3-1 (or the pseudogene TRBV3-2) and TRBJ1-6; the D is unclear. Germline V gene sequence: CDR1 LGHDT, CDR2 YNNKEL (reference sequence). The CDR3 has 14 residues. Deletions cut 5 bases from V and 5 bases from J, with 10 bases between. The CDR3 DNA reads as TGTGCCAGCAGCGGAAACGGAGATAATTCACCCCTCCACTTT. Translated, it gives CASSGNGDNSPLHF.

As concerns this clone: Other DNA sequences of this sample code for an identical CDR3. V gene TRBV9 combines with J gene TRBJ1-6; D call uncertain. V was shortened by 0 bases and J by 10 bases, with 11 bases between the two germline ends. The CDR3 contains 14 residues. Germline V gene data show CDR1 as SGDLS and CDR2 as YYNGEE. CDR3: CASSVGGGDSPLHF. In nucleotides, the CDR3 is TGTGCCAGCAGCGTAGGTGGCGGCGACTCACCCCTCCACTTT.

The rearrangement links TRBV20-1 to TRBJ2-5, with a possible D match to TRBD2 (5 bases). In germline, CDR1 is DFQATT, CDR2 SNEGSKA (reference sequence). V was clipped by 3 bases and J by 5 bases, with 22 bases between them. The CDR3 length is 16 residues. CDR3 nucleotides: TGCAGTGCTAGTAGGCAGCTGATCGTTGGCGGGGAGACCCAGTACTTC. Translating it yields CSASRQLIVGGETQYF.

The chain couples TRBV19 to TRBJ1-6; the D gene is possibly TRBD1 (6 bases). This CDR3 comprises 14 residues. Per germline, CDR1 LNHDA and CDR2 SQIVND (reference sequence). V lost 6 bases to trimming and J lost 14 bases, with 20 bases between them. CDR3 DNA sequence: TGTGCCAGTAGCGACGGGGGGGCTTTTTGGACCCTCCACTTT. This translates into CASSDGGAFWTLHF.

The rearrangement links TRBV28 to TRBJ2-7; D perhaps matches TRBD2 (6 bases). Deletions cut 6 bases from V and 1 base from J, with 13 bases between. Germline-derived CDR1 and CDR2 are MDHEN and SYDVKM. This CDR3 spans 14 amino acids. The CDR3 protein is CASRRGTQSYEQYF. The CDR3 bases are TGTGCCAGCAGACGCGGGACGCAATCCTACGAGCAGTACTTC.